This T cell receptor (beta chain) was identified in a study of cytomegalovirus exposure and HLA in healthy donors. In the study overall: Roughly 80% of 300 to 450 genotyped donors fell in the Caucasian-associated ancestry cluster.

There are a few counts of this clone. Its antigen is as yet unknown. The PCR was carried out with 60 Vbeta primers and 13 Jbeta primers. TCRdb's table, derived via immunoSEQ multiplex PCR, lists solely in-frame clones and lacks some. The sample lists roughly 190,000 clones, under 9.5% occurring once. The germline V gene encodes CDR1 SGHAT and CDR2 FQDESV (reference sequence). This CDR3 contains 14 residues. Trimming removed 2 bases at V and 7 bases at J, with 12 bases between. Regarding the study as a whole: CMV serostatus was the sole immune exposure data available. Investigators reported more than 150 TCR beta chains as tied to cytomegalovirus. Among donors in an Asian-associated ancestry cluster, a later analysis reportedly found fewer N-insertions than the approximately 700-donor mean.

The TCR was taken from a woman in her twenties or thirties in good health and CMV-seropositive. The specimen was PBMCs. The chain uses TRBV11-1 and TRBJ2-1; no clear D gene. CDR3: CASSLNRYLNEQFF. As DNA, the CDR3 is TGTGCCAGCAGCTTAAATCGGTACTTAAATGAGCAGTTCTTC.